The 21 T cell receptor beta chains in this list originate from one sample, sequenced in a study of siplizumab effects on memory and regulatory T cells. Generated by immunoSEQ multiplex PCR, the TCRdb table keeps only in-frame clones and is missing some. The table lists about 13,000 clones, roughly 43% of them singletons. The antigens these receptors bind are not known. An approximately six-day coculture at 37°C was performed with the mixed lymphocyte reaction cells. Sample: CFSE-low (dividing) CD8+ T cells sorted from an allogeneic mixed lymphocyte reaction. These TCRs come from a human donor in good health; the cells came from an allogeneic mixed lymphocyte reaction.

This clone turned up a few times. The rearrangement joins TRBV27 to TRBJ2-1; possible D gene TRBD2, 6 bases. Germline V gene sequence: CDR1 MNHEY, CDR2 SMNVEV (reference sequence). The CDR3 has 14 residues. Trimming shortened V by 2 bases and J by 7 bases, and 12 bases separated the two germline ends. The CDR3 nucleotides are TGTGCCAGCAGTTTACTTGCTAGCGCAAATGAGCAGTTCTTC. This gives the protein CASSLLASANEQFF.

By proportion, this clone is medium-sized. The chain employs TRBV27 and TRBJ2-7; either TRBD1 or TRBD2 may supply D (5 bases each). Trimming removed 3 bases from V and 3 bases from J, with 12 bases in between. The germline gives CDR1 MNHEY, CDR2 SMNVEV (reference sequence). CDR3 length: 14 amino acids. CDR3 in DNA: TGTGCCAGCAGTTTCCTGGGACCTGTCTACGAGCAGTACTTC. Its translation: CASSFLGPVYEQYF.

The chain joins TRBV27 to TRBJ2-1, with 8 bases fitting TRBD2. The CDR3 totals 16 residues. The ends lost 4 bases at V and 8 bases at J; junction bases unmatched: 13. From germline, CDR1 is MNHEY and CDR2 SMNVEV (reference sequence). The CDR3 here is CASSSGLDIPGDEQFF. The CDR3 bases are TGTGCCAGCAGTTCGGGACTAGACATCCCAGGGGATGAGCAGTTCTTC.

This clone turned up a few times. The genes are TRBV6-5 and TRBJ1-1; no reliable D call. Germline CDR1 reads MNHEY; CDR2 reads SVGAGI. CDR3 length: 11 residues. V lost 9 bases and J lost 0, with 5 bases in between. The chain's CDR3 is CASGMNTEAFF. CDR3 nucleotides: TGTGCCAGTGGGATGAACACTGAAGCTTTCTTT.

CDR3 nucleotide sequence: TGTGCCAGCAGCTCCTTCGGGGGCCTAGCTGACACAGATACGCAGTATTTT. Translation: CASSSFGGLADTDTQYF. The J gene is TRBJ2-3, the V gene TRBV7-9, with D perhaps matching TRBD1 or TRBD2 (6 bases each). Trimming pared 4 bases from V and 2 bases from J, leaving 19 bases between. Germline V gives CDR1 SEHNR, CDR2 FQNEAQ (reference sequence). The CDR3 length is 17 residues. Using reference TRBV7-9 and TRBJ2-3 for the parts outside the CDR3, the full variable domain is DTGVSQNPRHKITKRGQNVTFRCDPISEHNRLYWYRQTLGQGPEFLTYFQNEAQLEKSRLLSDRFSAERPKGSFSTLEIQRTEQGDSAMYLCASSSFGGLADTDTQYFGPGTRLTVL.

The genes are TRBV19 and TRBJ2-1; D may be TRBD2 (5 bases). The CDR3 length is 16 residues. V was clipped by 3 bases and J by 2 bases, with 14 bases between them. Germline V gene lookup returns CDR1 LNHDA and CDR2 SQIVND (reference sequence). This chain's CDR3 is CASSISLEVPYNEQFF. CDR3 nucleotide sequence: TGTGCCAGTAGTATTTCTCTGGAGGTACCCTACAATGAGCAGTTCTTC.

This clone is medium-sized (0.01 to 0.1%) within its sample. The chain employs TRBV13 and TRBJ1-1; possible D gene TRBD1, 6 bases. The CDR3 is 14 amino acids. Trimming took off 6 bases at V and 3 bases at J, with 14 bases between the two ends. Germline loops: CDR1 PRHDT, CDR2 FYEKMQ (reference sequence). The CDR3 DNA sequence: TGTGCCAGCAGGATCTCAGGGGAGTACACTGAAGCTTTCTTT. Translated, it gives CASRISGEYTEAFF.

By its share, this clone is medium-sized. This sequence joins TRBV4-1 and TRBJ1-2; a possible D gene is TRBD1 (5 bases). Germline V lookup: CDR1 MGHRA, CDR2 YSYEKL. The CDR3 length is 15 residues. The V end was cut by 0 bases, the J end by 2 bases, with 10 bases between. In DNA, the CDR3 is TGCGCCAGCAGCCAAGACCTAGGGACCAACTATGGCTACACCTTC. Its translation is CASSQDLGTNYGYTF.

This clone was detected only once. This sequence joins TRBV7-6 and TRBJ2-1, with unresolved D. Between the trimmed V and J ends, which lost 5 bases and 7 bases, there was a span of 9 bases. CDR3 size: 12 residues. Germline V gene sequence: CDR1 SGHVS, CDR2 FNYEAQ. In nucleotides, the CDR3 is TGTGCCAGCAGCCCCGAAGGAAATGAGCAGTTCTTC. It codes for CASSPEGNEQFF.

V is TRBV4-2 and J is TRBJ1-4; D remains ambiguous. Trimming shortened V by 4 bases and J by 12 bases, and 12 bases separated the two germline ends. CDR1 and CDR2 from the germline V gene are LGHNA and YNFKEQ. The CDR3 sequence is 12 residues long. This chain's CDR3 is CASSPTGVELFF. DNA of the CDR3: TGTGCCAGCAGCCCAACCGGGGTGGAACTGTTTTTT.

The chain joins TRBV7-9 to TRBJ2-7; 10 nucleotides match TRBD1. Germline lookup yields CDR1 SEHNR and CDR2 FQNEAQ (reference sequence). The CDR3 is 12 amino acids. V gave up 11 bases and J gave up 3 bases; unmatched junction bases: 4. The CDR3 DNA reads TGTGCCGGACAGGGGGAAAACTACGAGCAGTACTTC. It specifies CAGQGENYEQYF.

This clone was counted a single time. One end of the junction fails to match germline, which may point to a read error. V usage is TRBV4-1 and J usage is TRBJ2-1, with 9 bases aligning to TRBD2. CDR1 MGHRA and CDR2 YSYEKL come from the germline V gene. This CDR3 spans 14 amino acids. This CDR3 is CASSQGASGERGLF. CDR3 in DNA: TGCGCCAGCAGCCAGGGTGCTAGCGGGGAGAGAGGCCTCTTC.

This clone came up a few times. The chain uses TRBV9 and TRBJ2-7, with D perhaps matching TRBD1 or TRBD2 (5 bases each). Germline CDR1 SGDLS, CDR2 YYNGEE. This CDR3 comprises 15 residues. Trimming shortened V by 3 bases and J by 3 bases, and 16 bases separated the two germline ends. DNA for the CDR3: TGTGCCAGCAGCGCGGGGCCGGCCTTCCGCTACGAGCAGTACTTC. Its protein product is CASSAGPAFRYEQYF.

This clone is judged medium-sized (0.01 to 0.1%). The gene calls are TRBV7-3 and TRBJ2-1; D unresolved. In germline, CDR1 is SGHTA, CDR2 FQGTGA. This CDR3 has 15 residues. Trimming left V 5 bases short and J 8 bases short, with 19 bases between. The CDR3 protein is CASSLGLGMGDEQFF. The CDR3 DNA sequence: TGTGCCAGCAGCCTTGGGCTAGGGATGGGTGATGAGCAGTTCTTC.

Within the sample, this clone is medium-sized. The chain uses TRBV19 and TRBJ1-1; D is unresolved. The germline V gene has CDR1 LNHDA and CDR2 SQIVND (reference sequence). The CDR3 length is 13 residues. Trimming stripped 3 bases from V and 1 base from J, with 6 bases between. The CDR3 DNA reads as TGTGCCAGTAGTATCTCAGAGAACACTGAAGCTTTCTTT. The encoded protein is CASSISENTEAFF. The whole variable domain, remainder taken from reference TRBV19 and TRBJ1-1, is DGGITQSPKYLFRKEGQNVTLSCEQNLNHDAMYWYRQDPGQGLRLIYYSQIVNDFQKGDIAEGYSVSREKKESFPLTVTSAQKNPTAFYLCASSISENTEAFFGQGTRLTVV.

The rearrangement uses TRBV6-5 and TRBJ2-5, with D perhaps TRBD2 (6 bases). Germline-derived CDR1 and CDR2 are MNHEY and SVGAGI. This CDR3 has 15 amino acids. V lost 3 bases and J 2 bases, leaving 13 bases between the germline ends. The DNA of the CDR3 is TGTGCCAGCAGTTATTTTCGGGGGTCGCAAGAGACCCAGTACTTC. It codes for CASSYFRGSQETQYF.

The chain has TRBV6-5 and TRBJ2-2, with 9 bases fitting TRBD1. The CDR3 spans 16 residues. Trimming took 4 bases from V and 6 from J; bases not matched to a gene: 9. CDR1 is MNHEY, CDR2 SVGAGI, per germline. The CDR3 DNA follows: TGTGCCAGCAGTTCTCACAGGGGGCGCGTGTCCGGGGAGCTGTTTTTT. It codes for CASSSHRGRVSGELFF.

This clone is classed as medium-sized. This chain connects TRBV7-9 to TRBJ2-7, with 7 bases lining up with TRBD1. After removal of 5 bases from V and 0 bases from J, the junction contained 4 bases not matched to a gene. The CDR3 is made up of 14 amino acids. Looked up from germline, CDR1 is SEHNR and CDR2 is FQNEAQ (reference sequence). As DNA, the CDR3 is TGTGCCAGCAGCCCGACAGGGTTCTCCTACGAGCAGTACTTC. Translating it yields CASSPTGFSYEQYF.

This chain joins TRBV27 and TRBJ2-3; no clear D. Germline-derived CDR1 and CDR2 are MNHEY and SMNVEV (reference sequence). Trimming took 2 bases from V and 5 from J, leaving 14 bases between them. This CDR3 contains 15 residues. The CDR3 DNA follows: TGTGCCAGCAGTTTAGGGGTCCTCAAGGGAGATACGCAGTATTTT. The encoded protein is CASSLGVLKGDTQYF.

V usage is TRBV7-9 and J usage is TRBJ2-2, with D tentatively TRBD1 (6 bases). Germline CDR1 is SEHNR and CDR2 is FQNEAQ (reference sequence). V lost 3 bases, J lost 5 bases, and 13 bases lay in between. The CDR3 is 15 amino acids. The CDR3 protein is CASSLAGGLTGELFF. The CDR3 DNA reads TGTGCCAGCAGCTTGGCTGGGGGCCTGACCGGGGAGCTGTTTTTT.

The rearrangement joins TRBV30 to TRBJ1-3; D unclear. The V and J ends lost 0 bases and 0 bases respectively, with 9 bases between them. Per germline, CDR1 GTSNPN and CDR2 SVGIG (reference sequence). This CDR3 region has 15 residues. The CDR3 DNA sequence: TGTGCCTGGAGTGTACGTGTCTTCTCTGGAAACACCATATATTTT. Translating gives CAWSVRVFSGNTIYF.